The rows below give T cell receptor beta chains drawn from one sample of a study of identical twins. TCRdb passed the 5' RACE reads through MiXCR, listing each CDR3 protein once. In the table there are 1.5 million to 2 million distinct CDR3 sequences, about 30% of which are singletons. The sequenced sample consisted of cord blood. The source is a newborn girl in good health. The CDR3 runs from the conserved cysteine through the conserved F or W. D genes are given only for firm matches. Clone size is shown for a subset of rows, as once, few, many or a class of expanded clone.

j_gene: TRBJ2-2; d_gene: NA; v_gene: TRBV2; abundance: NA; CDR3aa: CASSVIGTKGGELFF; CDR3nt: TGTGCCAGCAGTGTGATAGGGACCAAGGGCGGGGAGCTGTTTTTT
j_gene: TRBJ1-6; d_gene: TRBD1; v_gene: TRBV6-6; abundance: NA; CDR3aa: CASSHFRGWNSPLHF; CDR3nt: TGTGCCAGCAGTCATTTCAGGGGGTGGAATTCACCCCTCCACTTT
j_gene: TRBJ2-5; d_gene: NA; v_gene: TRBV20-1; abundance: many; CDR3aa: CSARGQQETQYF; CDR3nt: TGCAGTGCTAGGGGACAACAAGAGACCCAGTACTTC
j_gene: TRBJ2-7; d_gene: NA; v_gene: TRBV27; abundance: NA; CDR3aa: CASSLFGTSNYEQYF; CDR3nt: TGTGCCAGCAGTTTATTCGGGACCTCTAACTACGAGCAGTACTTC
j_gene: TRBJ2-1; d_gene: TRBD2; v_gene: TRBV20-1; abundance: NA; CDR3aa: CSAAGGRNEQFF; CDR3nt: TGCAGTGCTGCGGGGGGGCGAAATGAGCAGTTCTTC
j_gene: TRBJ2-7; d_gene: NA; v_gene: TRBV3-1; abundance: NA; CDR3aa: CASSQDWMGYEQYF; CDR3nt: TGTGCCAGCAGCCAAGATTGGATGGGCTACGAGCAGTACTTC
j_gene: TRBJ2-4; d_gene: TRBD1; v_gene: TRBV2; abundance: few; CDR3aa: CASSTRGRNIQYF; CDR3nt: TGTGCCAGCAGTACGAGGGGGCGCAACATTCAGTACTTC
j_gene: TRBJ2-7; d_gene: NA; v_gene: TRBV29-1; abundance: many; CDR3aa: CSVEDPKYEQYF; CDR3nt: TGCAGCGTTGAAGATCCCAAATACGAGCAGTACTTC
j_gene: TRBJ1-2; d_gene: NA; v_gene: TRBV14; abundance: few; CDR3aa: CASSPWQGHPRNYGYTF; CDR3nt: TGTGCCAGCAGCCCCTGGCAGGGACACCCGAGAAACTATGGCTACACCTTC
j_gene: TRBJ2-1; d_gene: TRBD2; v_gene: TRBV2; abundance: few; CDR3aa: CASSAGGLSYNEQFF; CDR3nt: TGTGCCAGCAGTGCGGGGGGGTTGTCCTACAATGAGCAGTTCTTC
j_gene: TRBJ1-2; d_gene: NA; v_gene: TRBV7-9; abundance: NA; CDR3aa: CAGSLGGGYTF; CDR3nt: TGTGCCGGCAGCTTGGGAGGAGGCTACACCTTC
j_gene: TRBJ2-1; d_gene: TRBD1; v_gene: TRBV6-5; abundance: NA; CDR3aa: CASSYSTGRQGQETQFF; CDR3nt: TGTGCCAGCAGTTACTCGACGGGAAGACAGGGCCAAGAGACCCAGTTCTTC
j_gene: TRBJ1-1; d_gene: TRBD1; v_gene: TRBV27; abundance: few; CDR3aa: CASSYAPQGWTEAFF; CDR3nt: TGTGCCAGCAGTTACGCCCCACAGGGGTGGACTGAAGCTTTCTTT
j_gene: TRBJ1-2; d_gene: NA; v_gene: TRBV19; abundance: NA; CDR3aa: CASSRDKALNYGYTF; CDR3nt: TGTGCCAGTAGTAGGGACAAAGCCCTTAACTATGGCTACACCTTC
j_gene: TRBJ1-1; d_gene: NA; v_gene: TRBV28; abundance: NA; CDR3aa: CASTLDMNTEAFF; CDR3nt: TGTGCCAGCACCCTAGACATGAACACTGAAGCTTTCTTT
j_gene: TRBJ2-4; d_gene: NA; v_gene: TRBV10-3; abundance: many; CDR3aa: CAISESGTKNIQYF; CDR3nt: TGTGCCATCAGTGAGTCCGGGACCAAAAACATTCAGTACTTC
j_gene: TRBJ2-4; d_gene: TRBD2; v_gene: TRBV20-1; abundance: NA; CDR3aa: CSAEAGSAKNIQYF; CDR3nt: TGCAGTGCCGAAGCGGGGTCAGCCAAAAACATTCAGTACTTC
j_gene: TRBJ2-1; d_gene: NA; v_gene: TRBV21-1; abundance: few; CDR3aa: CASSPPWAGRVHNEQFF; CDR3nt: TGTGCCAGCAGCCCACCCTGGGCAGGGAGGGTACACAATGAGCAGTTCTTC
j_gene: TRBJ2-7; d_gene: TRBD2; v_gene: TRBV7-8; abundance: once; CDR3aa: CASSLAILAGIHYEQYF; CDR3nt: TGTGCCAGCAGCTTAGCCATCCTAGCGGGGATCCATTACGAGCAGTACTTC
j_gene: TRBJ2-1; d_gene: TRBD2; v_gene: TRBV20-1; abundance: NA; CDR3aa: CSARVPLPQIAGTPYNEQFF; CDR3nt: TGCAGTGCTAGAGTCCCCCTCCCTCAGATAGCGGGAACCCCTTACAATGAGCAGTTCTTC
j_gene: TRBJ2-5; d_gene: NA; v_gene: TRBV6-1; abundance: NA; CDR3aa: CASILFGGQETQYF; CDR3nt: TGTGCCAGCATTCTGTTTGGGGGCCAAGAGACCCAGTACTTC
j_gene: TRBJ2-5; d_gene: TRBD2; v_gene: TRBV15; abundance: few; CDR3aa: CATSKGLALQETQYF; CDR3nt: TGTGCCACCAGCAAAGGACTAGCGTTACAAGAGACCCAGTACTTC
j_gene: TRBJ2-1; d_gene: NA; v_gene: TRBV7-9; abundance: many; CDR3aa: CASSLWSGSYNEQFF; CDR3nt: TGTGCCAGCAGCTTATGGTCGGGTTCCTACAATGAGCAGTTCTTC
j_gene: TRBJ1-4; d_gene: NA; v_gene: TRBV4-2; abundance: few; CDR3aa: CASSQALRQAATNEKLFF; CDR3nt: TGTGCCAGCAGCCAAGCCCTAAGACAGGCTGCAACTAATGAAAAACTGTTTTTT
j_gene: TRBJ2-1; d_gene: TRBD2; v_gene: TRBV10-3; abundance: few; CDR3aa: CAISVASGGPYNEQFF; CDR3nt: TGTGCCATCAGTGTAGCTAGCGGGGGGCCTTACAATGAGCAGTTCTTC
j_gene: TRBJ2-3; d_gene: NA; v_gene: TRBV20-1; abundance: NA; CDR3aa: CSATNPGALADTQYF; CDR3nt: TGCAGTGCTACTAATCCGGGAGCCCTCGCAGATACGCAGTATTTT
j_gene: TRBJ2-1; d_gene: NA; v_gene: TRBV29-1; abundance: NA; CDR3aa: CSVFPFGGRPDNEQFF; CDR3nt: TGCAGCGTTTTCCCTTTTGGGGGCCGCCCTGACAATGAGCAGTTCTTC
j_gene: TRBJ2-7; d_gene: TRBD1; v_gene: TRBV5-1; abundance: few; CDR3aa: CASSFRDRDFGQYF; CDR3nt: TGCGCCAGCAGTTTCCGGGACAGGGATTTCGGGCAGTACTTC
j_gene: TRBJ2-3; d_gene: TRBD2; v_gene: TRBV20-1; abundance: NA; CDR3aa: CSAGGLAGAASTDTQYF; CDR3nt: TGCAGTGCGGGGGGACTAGCGGGGGCCGCTAGCACAGATACGCAGTATTTT
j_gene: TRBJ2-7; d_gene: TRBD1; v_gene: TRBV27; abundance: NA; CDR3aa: CASSFRDRAPYEQYF; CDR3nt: TGTGCCAGCAGTTTCCGGGACAGGGCCCCCTACGAGCAGTACTTC
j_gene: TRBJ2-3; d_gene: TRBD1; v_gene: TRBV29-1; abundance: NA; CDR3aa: CSVARTGGVTDTQYF; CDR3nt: TGCAGCGTCGCTCGGACAGGGGGTGTCACAGATACGCAGTATTTT
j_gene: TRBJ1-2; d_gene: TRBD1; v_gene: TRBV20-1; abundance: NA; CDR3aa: CSPSVQGAAYGYTF; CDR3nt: TGCAGCCCCTCTGTGCAGGGGGCGGCCTATGGCTACACCTTC
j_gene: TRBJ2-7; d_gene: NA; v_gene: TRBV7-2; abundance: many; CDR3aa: CASSLAGLNYEQYF; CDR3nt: TGTGCCAGCAGCTTAGCGGGATTAAATTACGAGCAGTACTTC
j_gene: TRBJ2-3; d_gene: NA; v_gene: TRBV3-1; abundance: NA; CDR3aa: CASSRRLTNTQYF; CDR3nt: TGTGCCAGCAGCCGGAGACTCACAAATACGCAGTATTTT
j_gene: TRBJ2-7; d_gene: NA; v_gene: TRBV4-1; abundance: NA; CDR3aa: CASSQESGYNEQYF; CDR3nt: TGCGCCAGCAGCCAAGAGTCGGGCTACAATGAGCAGTACTTC
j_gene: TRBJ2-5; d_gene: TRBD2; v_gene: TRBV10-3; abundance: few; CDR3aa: CAIRGLAEQETQYF; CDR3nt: TGTGCCATCAGGGGACTAGCGGAGCAAGAGACCCAGTACTTC
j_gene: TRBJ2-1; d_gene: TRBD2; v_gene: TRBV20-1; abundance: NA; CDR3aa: CSARDVSGVSYNEQFF; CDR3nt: TGCAGTGCTAGAGATGTGAGCGGGGTATCCTACAATGAGCAGTTCTTC
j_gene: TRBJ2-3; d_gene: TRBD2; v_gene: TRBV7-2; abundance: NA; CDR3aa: CASTLLAGLTDTQYF; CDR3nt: TGTGCCAGCACCCTACTAGCGGGGCTCACAGATACGCAGTATTTT
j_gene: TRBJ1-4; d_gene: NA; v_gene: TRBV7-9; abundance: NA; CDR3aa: CASSLAESVTNEKLFF; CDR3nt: TGTGCCAGCAGCTTAGCGGAAAGTGTAACTAATGAAAAACTGTTTTTT
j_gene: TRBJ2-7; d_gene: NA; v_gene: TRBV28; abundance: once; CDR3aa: CASSQDGVWFRAYEQYF; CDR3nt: TGTGCCAGCAGTCAGGACGGGGTATGGTTTAGAGCCTACGAGCAGTACTTC
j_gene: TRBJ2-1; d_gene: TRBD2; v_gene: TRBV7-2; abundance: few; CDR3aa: CASSFTAGGRNEQFF; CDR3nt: TGTGCCAGCAGCTTCACAGCGGGAGGACGCAATGAGCAGTTCTTC
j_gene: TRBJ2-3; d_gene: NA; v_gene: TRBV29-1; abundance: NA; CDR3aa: CSVDDQGYTQYF; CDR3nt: TGCAGCGTTGATGACCAGGGATATACGCAGTATTTT
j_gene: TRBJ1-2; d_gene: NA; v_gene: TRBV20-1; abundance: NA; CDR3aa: CSASEKAGRYGYTF; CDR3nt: TGCAGTGCTTCAGAGAAGGCAGGGCGTTATGGCTACACCTTC
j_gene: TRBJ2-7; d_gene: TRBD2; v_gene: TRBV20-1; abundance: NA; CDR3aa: CSASLSGSSYEQYF; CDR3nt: TGCAGTGCTAGCCTTAGCGGGAGCTCCTACGAGCAGTACTTC
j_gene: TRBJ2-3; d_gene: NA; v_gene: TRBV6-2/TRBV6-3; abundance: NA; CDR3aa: CASSGPRLGVDTQYF; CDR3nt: TGTGCCAGCAGTGGCCCCCGCTTGGGGGTGGATACGCAGTATTTT